This T cell receptor beta chain stems from a study of graft-versus-host responses after intestinal transplantation. Study at large: Uniformly, recipients were administered anti-thymocyte globulin induction with subsequent tacrolimus and steroids for around three years.

Data came from immunoSEQ multiplex PCR; TCRdb stores just in-frame clones and leaves some out. The table records approximately 97,000 clones, around 90% of them present only once. About this clone itself: The target antigen is unknown.

This specimen consisted of unstimulated CD8+ T cells sorted from spleen or lymph node cells, obtained before transplant. The clonotype comes from a human donor who was the organ donor for an intestinal transplant.

The CDR3 region has the DNA TGTGCCAGCAGCTTGCGAGGTCCGGGACTAGCGGGAGTGGTGGGGTACGAGCAGTACTTC. Amino acid sequence: CASSLRGPGLAGVVGYEQYF. The rearrangement links TRBV7-6 to TRBJ2-7; 14 bases agree with TRBD2. Germline assignment: CDR1 SGHVS and CDR2 FNYEAQ. The CDR3 consists of 20 residues. V lost 3 bases to trimming and J lost 4 bases; unmatched junction nucleotides: 17.